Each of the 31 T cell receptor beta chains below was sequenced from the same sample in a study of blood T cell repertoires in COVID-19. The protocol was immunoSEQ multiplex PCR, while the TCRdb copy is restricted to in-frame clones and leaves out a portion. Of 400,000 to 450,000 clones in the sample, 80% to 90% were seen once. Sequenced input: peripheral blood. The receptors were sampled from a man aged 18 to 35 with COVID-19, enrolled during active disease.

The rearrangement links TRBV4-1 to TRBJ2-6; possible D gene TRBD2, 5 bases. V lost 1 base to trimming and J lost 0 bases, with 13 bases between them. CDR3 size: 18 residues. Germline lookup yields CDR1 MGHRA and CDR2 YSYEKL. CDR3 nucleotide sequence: TGCGCCAGCAGCCAAGCGGCTCACCTAGCCTCTGGGGCCAACGTCCTGACTTTC. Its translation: CASSQAAHLASGANVLTF.

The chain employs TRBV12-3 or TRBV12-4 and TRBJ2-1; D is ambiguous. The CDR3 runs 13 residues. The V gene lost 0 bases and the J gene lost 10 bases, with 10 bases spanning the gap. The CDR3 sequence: CASSLAQIREQFF. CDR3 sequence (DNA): TGTGCCAGCAGTTTAGCGCAAATCAGGGAGCAGTTCTTC.

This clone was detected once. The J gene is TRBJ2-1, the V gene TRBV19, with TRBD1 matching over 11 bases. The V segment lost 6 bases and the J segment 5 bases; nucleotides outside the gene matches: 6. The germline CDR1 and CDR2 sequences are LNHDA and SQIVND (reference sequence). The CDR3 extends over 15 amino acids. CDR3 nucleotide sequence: TGTGCCAGTAGCCGGGACAGGGGGGTACACAATGAGCAGTTCTTC. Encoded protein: CASSRDRGVHNEQFF.

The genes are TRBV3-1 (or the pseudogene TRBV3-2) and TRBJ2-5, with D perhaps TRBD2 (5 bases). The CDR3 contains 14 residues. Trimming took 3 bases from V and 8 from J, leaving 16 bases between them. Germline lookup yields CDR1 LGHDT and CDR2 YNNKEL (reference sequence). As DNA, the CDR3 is TGTGCCAGCAGCCAGGGGAGCGGTTGGGGTACCCAGTACTTC. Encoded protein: CASSQGSGWGTQYF.

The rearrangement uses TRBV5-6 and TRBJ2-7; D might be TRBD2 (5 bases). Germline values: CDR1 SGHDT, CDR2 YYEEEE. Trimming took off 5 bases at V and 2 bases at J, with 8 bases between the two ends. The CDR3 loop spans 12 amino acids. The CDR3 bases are TGTGCCAGCAGTAGGACTCCCTACGAGCAGTACTTC. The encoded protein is CASSRTPYEQYF. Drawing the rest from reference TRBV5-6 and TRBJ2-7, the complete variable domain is DAGVTQSPTHLIKTRGQQVTLRCSPKSGHDTVSWYQQALGQGPQFIFQYYEEEERQRGNFPDRFSGHQFPNYSSELNVNALLLGDSALYLCASSRTPYEQYFGPGTRLTVT.

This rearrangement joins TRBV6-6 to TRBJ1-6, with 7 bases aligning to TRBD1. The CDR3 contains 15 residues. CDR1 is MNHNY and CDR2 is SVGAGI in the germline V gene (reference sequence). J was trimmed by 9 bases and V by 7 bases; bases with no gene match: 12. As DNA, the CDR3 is TGTGCCAGCAATTTGAACGACAGGGTGGGTTCACCCCTCCACTTT. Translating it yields CASNLNDRVGSPLHF.

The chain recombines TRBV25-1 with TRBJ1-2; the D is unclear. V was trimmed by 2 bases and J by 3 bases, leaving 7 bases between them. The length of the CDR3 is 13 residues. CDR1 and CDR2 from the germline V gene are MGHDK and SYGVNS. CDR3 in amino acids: CASSERTDYGYTF. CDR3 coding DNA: TGTGCCAGCAGTGAACGCACAGACTATGGCTACACCTTC.

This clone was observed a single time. CDR3 nucleotide sequence: TGTGCCACCAGCATATTACAGGGTAAGGCTTTCTTT. Translated, it gives CATSILQGKAFF. The V gene is TRBV15, the J gene TRBJ1-1; weak D call: TRBD1 (6 bases). Germline assignment: CDR1 LNHNV and CDR2 YYDKDF (reference sequence). The CDR3 runs 12 residues. The V gene lost 4 bases and the J gene lost 11 bases, with 14 bases spanning the gap.

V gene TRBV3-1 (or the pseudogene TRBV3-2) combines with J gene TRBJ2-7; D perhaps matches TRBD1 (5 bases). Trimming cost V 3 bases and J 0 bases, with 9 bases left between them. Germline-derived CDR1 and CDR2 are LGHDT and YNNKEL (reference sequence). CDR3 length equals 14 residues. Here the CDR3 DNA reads TGTGCCAGCAGCCAGGGGCTCCCCTCCTACGAGCAGTACTTC. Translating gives CASSQGLPSYEQYF.

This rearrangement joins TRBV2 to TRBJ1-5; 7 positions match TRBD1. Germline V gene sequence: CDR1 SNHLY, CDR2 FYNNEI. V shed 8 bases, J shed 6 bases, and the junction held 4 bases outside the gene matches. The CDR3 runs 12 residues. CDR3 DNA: TGTGCCAGCTCCGGGACAGCTCAGCCCCAGCATTTT. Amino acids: CASSGTAQPQHF.

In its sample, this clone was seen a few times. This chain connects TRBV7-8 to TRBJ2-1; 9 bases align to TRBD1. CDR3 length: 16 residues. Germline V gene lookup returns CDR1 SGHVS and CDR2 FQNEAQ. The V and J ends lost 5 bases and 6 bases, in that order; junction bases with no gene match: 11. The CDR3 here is CASSAGTGRLSNEQFF. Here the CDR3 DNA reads TGTGCCAGCAGCGCCGGGACAGGGAGACTTAGCAATGAGCAGTTCTTC.

Here the CDR3 DNA reads TGCGCCAGCATCGGGACAGATGAAGCTTTCTTT. The encoded protein is CASIGTDEAFF. The rearrangement links TRBV5-1 to TRBJ1-1, with 7 bases fitting TRBD1. The CDR3 runs to 11 residues. J gave up 7 bases and V 6 bases, and 3 bases lay outside the gene matches. From germline, CDR1 is SGHRS and CDR2 YFSETQ.

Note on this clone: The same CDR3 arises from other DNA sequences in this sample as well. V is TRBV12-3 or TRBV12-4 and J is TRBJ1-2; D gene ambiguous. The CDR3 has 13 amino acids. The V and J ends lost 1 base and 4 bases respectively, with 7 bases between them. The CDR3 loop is CASSLDSLYGYTF. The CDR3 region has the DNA TGTGCCAGCAGTTTAGACAGCCTCTATGGCTACACCTTC.

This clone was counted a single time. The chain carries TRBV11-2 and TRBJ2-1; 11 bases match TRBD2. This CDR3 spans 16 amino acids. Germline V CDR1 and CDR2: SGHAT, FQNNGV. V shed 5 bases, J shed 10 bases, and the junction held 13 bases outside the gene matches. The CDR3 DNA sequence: TGTGCCAGCAGCGCCAGACTAGCGGGGACATCGGGGGAGCAGTTCTTC. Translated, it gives CASSARLAGTSGEQFF.

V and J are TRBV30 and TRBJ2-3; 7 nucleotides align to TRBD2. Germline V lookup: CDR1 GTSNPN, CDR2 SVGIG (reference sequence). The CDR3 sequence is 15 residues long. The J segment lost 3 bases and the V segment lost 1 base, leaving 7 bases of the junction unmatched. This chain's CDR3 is CAWSGGGYLTDTQYF. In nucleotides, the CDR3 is TGTGCCTGGAGTGGGGGGGGGTATTTGACAGATACGCAGTATTTT. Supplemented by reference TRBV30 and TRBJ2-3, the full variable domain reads SQTIHQWPATLVQPVGSPLSLECTVEGTSNPNLYWYRQAAGRGLQLLFYSVGIGQISSEVPQNLSASRPQDRQFILSSKKLLLSDSGFYLCAWSGGGYLTDTQYFGPGTRLTVL.

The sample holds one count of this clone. The CDR3 here is CATSGTGQAQHF. The DNA of the CDR3 is TGTGCCACCAGCGGGACAGGGCAGGCCCAGCATTTT. The rearrangement uses TRBV15 and TRBJ1-5, with TRBD1 matching 9 bases. V lost 5 bases to trimming and J lost 11 bases; unmatched junction nucleotides: 4. The CDR3 is made up of 12 amino acids. Germline V lookup: CDR1 LNHNV, CDR2 YYDKDF (reference sequence).

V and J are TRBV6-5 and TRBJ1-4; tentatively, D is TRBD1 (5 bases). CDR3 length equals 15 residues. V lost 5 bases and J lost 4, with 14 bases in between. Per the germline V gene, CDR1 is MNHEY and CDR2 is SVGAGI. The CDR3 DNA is TGTGCCAGCAGTCCCCCTGGGGCCCTTAATGAAAAACTGTTTTTT. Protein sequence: CASSPPGALNEKLFF.

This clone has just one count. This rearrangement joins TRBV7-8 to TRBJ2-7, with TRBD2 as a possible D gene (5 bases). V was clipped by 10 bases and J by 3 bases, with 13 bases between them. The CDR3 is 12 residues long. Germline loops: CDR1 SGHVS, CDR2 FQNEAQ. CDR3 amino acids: CATLDRGYEQYF. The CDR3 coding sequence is TGTGCCACCCTCGATCGGGGCTACGAGCAGTACTTC.

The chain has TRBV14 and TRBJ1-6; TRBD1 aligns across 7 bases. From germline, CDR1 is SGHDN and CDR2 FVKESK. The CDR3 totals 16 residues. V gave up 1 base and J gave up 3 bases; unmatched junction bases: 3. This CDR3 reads CASSQGDSFYNSPLHF. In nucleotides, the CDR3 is TGTGCCAGCAGCCAAGGGGACAGCTTCTATAATTCACCCCTCCACTTT.

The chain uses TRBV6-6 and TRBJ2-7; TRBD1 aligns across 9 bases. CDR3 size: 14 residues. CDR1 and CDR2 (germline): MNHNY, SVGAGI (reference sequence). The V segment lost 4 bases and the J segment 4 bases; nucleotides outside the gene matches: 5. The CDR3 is CASSSGQGWYEQYF. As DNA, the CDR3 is TGTGCCAGCAGTTCCGGACAGGGGTGGTACGAGCAGTACTTC.

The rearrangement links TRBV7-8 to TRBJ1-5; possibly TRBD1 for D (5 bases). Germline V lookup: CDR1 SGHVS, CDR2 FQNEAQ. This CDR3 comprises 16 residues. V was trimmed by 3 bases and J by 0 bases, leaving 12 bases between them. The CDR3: CASSLDNRYSNQPQHF. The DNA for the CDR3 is TGTGCCAGCAGCTTGGATAACAGGTATAGCAATCAGCCCCAGCATTTT.

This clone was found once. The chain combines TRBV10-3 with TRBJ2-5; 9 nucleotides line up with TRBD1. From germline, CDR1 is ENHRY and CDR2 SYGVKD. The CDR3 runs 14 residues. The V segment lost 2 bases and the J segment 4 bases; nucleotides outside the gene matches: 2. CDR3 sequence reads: CAISEGTGRETQYF. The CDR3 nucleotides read TGTGCCATCAGTGAGGGGACAGGGAGAGAGACCCAGTACTTC.

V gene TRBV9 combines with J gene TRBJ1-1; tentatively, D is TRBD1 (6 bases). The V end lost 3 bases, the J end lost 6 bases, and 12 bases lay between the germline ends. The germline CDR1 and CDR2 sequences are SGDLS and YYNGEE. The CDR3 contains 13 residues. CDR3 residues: CASSAQGQAEAFF. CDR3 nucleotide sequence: TGTGCCAGCAGCGCTCAGGGGCAAGCTGAAGCTTTCTTT.

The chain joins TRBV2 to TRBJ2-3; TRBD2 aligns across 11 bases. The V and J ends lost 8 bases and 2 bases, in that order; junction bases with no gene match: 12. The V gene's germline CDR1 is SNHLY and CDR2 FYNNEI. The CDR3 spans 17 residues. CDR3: CASRHGLAGGPTDTQYF. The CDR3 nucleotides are TGTGCCAGCCGTCACGGTCTAGCGGGGGGCCCCACAGATACGCAGTATTTT.

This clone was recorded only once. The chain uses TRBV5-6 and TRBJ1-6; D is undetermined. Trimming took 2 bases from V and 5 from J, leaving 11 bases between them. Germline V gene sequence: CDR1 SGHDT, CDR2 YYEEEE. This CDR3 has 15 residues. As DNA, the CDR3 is TGTGCCAGCAGCTTCTTAAGACGGGATAATTCACCCCTCCACTTT. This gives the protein CASSFLRRDNSPLHF.

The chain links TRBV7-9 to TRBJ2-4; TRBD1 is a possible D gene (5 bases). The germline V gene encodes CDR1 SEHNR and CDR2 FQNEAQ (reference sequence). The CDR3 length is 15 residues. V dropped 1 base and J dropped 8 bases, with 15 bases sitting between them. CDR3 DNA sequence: TGTGCCAGCAGCTTAGGGGCTTGGGGCGAGGACATTCAGTACTTC. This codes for CASSLGAWGEDIQYF.

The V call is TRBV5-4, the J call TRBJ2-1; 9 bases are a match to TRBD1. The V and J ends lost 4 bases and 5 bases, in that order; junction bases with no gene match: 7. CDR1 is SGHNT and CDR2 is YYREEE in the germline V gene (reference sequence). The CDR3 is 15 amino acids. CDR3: CASSRNRGQNNEQFF. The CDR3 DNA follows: TGTGCCAGCAGCCGTAACAGGGGGCAGAACAATGAGCAGTTCTTC.

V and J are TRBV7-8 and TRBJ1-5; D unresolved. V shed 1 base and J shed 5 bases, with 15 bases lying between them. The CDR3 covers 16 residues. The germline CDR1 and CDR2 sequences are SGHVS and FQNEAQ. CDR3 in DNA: TGTGCCAGCAGCTTAGTGAGGGATGGGGTGGATCAGCCCCAGCATTTT. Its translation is CASSLVRDGVDQPQHF. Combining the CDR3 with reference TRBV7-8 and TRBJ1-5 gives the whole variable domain GAGVSQSPRYKVAKRGQDVALRCDPISGHVSLFWYQQALGQGPEFLTYFQNEAQLDKSGLPSDRFFAERPEGSVSTLKIQRTQQEDSAVYLCASSLVRDGVDQPQHFGDGTRLSIL.

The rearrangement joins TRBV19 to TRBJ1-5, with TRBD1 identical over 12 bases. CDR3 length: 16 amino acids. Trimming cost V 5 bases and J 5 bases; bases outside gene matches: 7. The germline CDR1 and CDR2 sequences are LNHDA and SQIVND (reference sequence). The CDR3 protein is CASSSLGTGGHQPQHF. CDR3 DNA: TGTGCCAGTAGTTCCCTAGGGACAGGGGGCCATCAGCCCCAGCATTTT.

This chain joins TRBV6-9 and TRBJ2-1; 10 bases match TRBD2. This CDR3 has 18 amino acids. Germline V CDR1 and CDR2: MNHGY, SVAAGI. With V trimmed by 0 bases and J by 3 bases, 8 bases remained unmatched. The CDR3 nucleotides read TGTGCCAGCAGTTATTCGAATAGGTCTAGCGGGAGCTACAATGAGCAGTTCTTC. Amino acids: CASSYSNRSSGSYNEQFF.

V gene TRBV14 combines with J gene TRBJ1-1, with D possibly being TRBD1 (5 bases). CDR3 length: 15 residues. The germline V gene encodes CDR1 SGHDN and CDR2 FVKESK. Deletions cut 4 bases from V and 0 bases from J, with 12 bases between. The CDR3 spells CASSRSQEMNTEAFF. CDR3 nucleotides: TGTGCCAGCAGCCGATCACAGGAAATGAACACTGAAGCTTTCTTT.